This is a list of T cell receptor beta chains from one sample in a study of shared clonotypes between healthy human individuals. Sequencing was performed with immunoSEQ multiplex PCR; in TCRdb, only in-frame clones are kept and a portion is missing. Found here are roughly 660,000 clones, roughly 88% of them singletons; the top ten hold 34%. The sequencing sample was made of memory CD8+ T cells from PBMCs. These receptors were taken from a man aged 18 to 29 in good health. Some clones in this sample may be carry-over from other donors' samples. Each CDR3 is given with its conserved first and last residue. The order of the fields is clone size, J gene, CDR3 length, V gene, D gene, CDR3 protein, CDR3 DNA. A D gene is named only where the DNA matches it firmly. The size entry is marked missing in some rows and otherwise reads once, few, many or a size class.

abundance: .
j_gene: TRBJ2-4
len: 16
v_gene: TRBV7-2
d_gene: TRBD2
CDR3aa: CASSRGGSLAKNIQYF
CDR3nt: TGTGCCAGCAGCCGGGGGGGAAGTCTAGCCAAAAACATTCAGTACTTC

abundance: .
j_gene: TRBJ1-1
len: 16
v_gene: TRBV28
d_gene: .
CDR3aa: CASTLYQESSRREAFF
CDR3nt: TGTGCCAGCACATTGTACCAGGAATCATCACGCCGTGAAGCTTTCTTT

abundance: .
j_gene: TRBJ2-3
len: 16
v_gene: TRBV28
d_gene: TRBD2
CDR3aa: CASSPPPLAGEDTQYF
CDR3nt: TGTGCCAGCAGTCCACCCCCGCTAGCGGGAGAAGATACGCAGTATTTT

abundance: .
j_gene: TRBJ2-5
len: 13
v_gene: TRBV6-1
d_gene: .
CDR3aa: CASRETIPETQYF
CDR3nt: TGTGCCAGCAGGGAGACTATTCCGGAGACCCAGTACTTC

abundance: once
j_gene: TRBJ2-2
len: 17
v_gene: TRBV13
d_gene: TRBD1
CDR3aa: CASSLGQAGINTGELFF
CDR3nt: TGTGCCAGCAGCCTTGGACAGGCAGGGATTAACACCGGGGAGCTGTTTTTT

abundance: .
j_gene: TRBJ1-2
len: 16
v_gene: TRBV7-9
d_gene: .
CDR3aa: CASSLRKGRNYYGYTF
CDR3nt: TGTGCCAGCAGCCTTCGGAAAGGACGGAACTACTATGGCTACACCTTC

abundance: .
j_gene: TRBJ2-2
len: 17
v_gene: TRBV5-6
d_gene: TRBD2
CDR3aa: CASSPGLAGWNTGELFF
CDR3nt: TGTGCCAGCAGCCCAGGACTAGCGGGTTGGAACACCGGGGAGCTGTTTTTT

abundance: .
j_gene: TRBJ1-5
len: 15
v_gene: TRBV19
d_gene: .
CDR3aa: CASSYQLYSNQPQHF
CDR3nt: TGTGCCAGTAGTTATCAACTTTATAGCAATCAGCCCCAGCATTTT

abundance: .
j_gene: TRBJ2-2
len: 12
v_gene: TRBV7-6
d_gene: .
CDR3aa: CASTDRTGELFF
CDR3nt: TGTGCCAGCACCGACCGAACCGGGGAGCTGTTTTTT

abundance: .
j_gene: TRBJ2-2
len: 16
v_gene: TRBV11-2
d_gene: .
CDR3aa: CASTLRAQPTRGELFF
CDR3nt: TGTGCCAGCACCCTCAGGGCCCAGCCTACACGGGGGGAGCTGTTTTTT

abundance: .
j_gene: TRBJ2-5
len: 15
v_gene: TRBV27
d_gene: .
CDR3aa: CASSFHLRSQETQYF
CDR3nt: TGTGCCAGCAGTTTCCACCTAAGAAGTCAAGAGACCCAGTACTTC

abundance: once
j_gene: TRBJ2-1
len: 14
v_gene: TRBV25-1
d_gene: .
CDR3aa: CASSGLPTYNEQFF
CDR3nt: TGTGCCAGCAGCGGACTACCAACCTACAATGAGCAGTTCTTC

abundance: once
j_gene: TRBJ2-7
len: 14
v_gene: TRBV4-2
d_gene: .
CDR3aa: CASSPFQGRDEQYF
CDR3nt: TGTGCCAGCAGCCCTTTCCAGGGGCGGGACGAGCAGTACTTC

abundance: .
j_gene: TRBJ2-3
len: 17
v_gene: TRBV5-1
d_gene: TRBD2
CDR3aa: CASSLAQMGLAGGLQYF
CDR3nt: TGCGCCAGCAGCTTGGCCCAAATGGGACTAGCGGGAGGGCTGCAGTATTTT

abundance: .
j_gene: TRBJ2-1
len: 16
v_gene: TRBV19
d_gene: .
CDR3aa: CASSILDRPLPNEQFF
CDR3nt: TGTGCCAGTAGTATCTTGGACAGACCCCTTCCTAATGAGCAGTTCTTC

abundance: .
j_gene: TRBJ1-1
len: 14
v_gene: TRBV4-1
d_gene: TRBD1
CDR3aa: CASSQPGTRGEAFF
CDR3nt: TGCGCCAGCAGCCAACCCGGGACCAGGGGGGAGGCTTTCTTT

abundance: .
j_gene: TRBJ1-1
len: 15
v_gene: TRBV6-5
d_gene: TRBD1
CDR3aa: CASRLIQGAGTEAFF
CDR3nt: TGTGCCAGCAGATTAATACAGGGGGCAGGTACTGAAGCTTTCTTT

abundance: few
j_gene: TRBJ1-1
len: 13
v_gene: TRBV27
d_gene: TRBD1
CDR3aa: CASSLTGRTEAFF
CDR3nt: TGTGCCAGCAGTCTGACAGGGCGGACTGAAGCTTTCTTT

abundance: .
j_gene: TRBJ1-2
len: 17
v_gene: TRBV13
d_gene: TRBD1
CDR3aa: CASRYTGTGGSNYGYTF
CDR3nt: TGTGCCAGCAGGTACACCGGGACAGGGGGCTCCAACTATGGCTACACCTTC

abundance: .
j_gene: TRBJ2-2
len: 15
v_gene: TRBV2
d_gene: TRBD2
CDR3aa: CASSDLAGGTGELFF
CDR3nt: TGTGCCAGCAGTGACTTAGCGGGAGGGACCGGGGAGCTGTTTTTT

abundance: .
j_gene: TRBJ2-7
len: 15
v_gene: TRBV18
d_gene: .
CDR3aa: CASSQDGDTTYEQYF
CDR3nt: TGTGCCAGCTCCCAAGACGGGGATACTACCTACGAGCAGTACTTC

abundance: once
j_gene: TRBJ2-2
len: 13
v_gene: TRBV29-1
d_gene: .
CDR3aa: CSVIHANTGELFF
CDR3nt: TGCAGCGTTATTCACGCGAACACCGGGGAGCTGTTTTTT

abundance: once
j_gene: TRBJ2-3
len: 17
v_gene: TRBV28
d_gene: TRBD2
CDR3aa: CASSWDGASGNLGTQYF
CDR3nt: TGTGCCAGCAGTTGGGACGGGGCTAGCGGGAATCTTGGTACGCAGTATTTT

abundance: .
j_gene: TRBJ2-1
len: 15
v_gene: TRBV11-2
d_gene: TRBD2
CDR3aa: CASSLWTSSYNEQFF
CDR3nt: TGTGCCAGCAGCTTATGGACTAGCTCCTACAATGAGCAGTTCTTC

abundance: .
j_gene: TRBJ2-1
len: 16
v_gene: TRBV5-1
d_gene: TRBD2
CDR3aa: CASSFGLAGVYDEQFF
CDR3nt: TGCGCCAGCAGCTTCGGACTAGCGGGAGTGTATGATGAGCAGTTCTTC

abundance: .
j_gene: TRBJ2-1
len: 17
v_gene: TRBV7-9
d_gene: .
CDR3aa: CASSRTRDASSYNEQFF
CDR3nt: TGTGCCAGCAGCCGTACCCGGGACGCGAGCTCCTACAATGAGCAGTTCTTC

abundance: .
j_gene: TRBJ2-1
len: 16
v_gene: TRBV6-5
d_gene: TRBD2
CDR3aa: CASSYRASGGYNEQFF
CDR3nt: TGTGCCAGCAGTTACAGGGCTAGCGGGGGTTACAATGAGCAGTTCTTC

abundance: .
j_gene: TRBJ2-7
len: 16
v_gene: TRBV7-9
d_gene: TRBD2
CDR3aa: CASSSPGGSPPYEQYF
CDR3nt: TGTGCCAGCAGCTCGCCGGGCGGGAGTCCCCCCTACGAGCAGTACTTC

abundance: .
j_gene: TRBJ1-5
len: 13
v_gene: TRBV15
d_gene: .
CDR3aa: CATGDNSGQPQHF
CDR3nt: TGTGCCACCGGGGACAATTCGGGTCAGCCCCAGCATTTT

abundance: .
j_gene: TRBJ1-2
len: 15
v_gene: TRBV13
d_gene: .
CDR3aa: CASIIRGRVLEGYTF
CDR3nt: TGTGCCAGCATCATCCGGGGCAGGGTGTTGGAAGGCTACACCTTC

abundance: .
j_gene: TRBJ1-5
len: 15
v_gene: TRBV28
d_gene: .
CDR3aa: CASRYGTEYNQPQHF
CDR3nt: TGTGCCAGCAGGTATGGGACGGAGTACAATCAGCCCCAGCATTTT

abundance: .
j_gene: TRBJ1-1
len: 16
v_gene: TRBV9
d_gene: .
CDR3aa: CASSLSRDTGNTEAFF
CDR3nt: TGTGCCAGCAGCCTTTCCCGGGACACTGGGAACACTGAAGCTTTCTTT

abundance: few
j_gene: TRBJ1-4
len: 14
v_gene: TRBV6-4
d_gene: TRBD1
CDR3aa: CASSEGTGNEKLFF
CDR3nt: TGTGCCAGCAGTGAGGGGACAGGGAATGAAAAACTGTTTTTT

abundance: .
j_gene: TRBJ1-1
len: 15
v_gene: TRBV5-8
d_gene: TRBD1
CDR3aa: CASSTEGGAGTEAFF
CDR3nt: TGTGCCAGCAGCACAGAAGGGGGCGCTGGGACTGAAGCTTTCTTT

abundance: .
j_gene: TRBJ2-1
len: 16
v_gene: TRBV1
d_gene: .
CDR3aa: CTSSQEAGGFYNEQFF
CDR3nt: TGCACCAGCAGCCAAGAAGCGGGAGGATTTTACAATGAGCAGTTCTTC

abundance: .
j_gene: TRBJ2-2
len: 16
v_gene: TRBV5-1
d_gene: .
CDR3aa: CASSSYSKRDTGELFF
CDR3nt: TGCGCCAGCAGCTCCTACAGTAAAAGGGACACCGGGGAGCTGTTTTTT

abundance: .
j_gene: TRBJ2-7
len: 14
v_gene: TRBV9
d_gene: .
CDR3aa: CASSVGSREDEQYF
CDR3nt: TGTGCCAGCAGCGTAGGGTCGCGAGAAGACGAGCAGTACTTC

abundance: .
j_gene: TRBJ2-1
len: 15
v_gene: TRBV11-3
d_gene: .
CDR3aa: CASSSSGVDYNEQFF
CDR3nt: TGTGCCAGCAGCTCTTCGGGGGTGGACTACAATGAGCAGTTCTTC

abundance: .
j_gene: TRBJ2-5
len: 13
v_gene: TRBV6-6
d_gene: .
CDR3aa: CASSLLLAGTQYF
CDR3nt: TGTGCCAGCAGTTTATTGCTAGCTGGGACCCAGTACTTC

abundance: .
j_gene: TRBJ2-7
len: 11
v_gene: TRBV28
d_gene: .
CDR3aa: CASSFSYEQYF
CDR3nt: TGTGCCAGCAGTTTCAGCTACGAGCAGTACTTC

abundance: .
j_gene: TRBJ2-7
len: 14
v_gene: TRBV6-1
d_gene: .
CDR3aa: CASSVKGFGHEQYF
CDR3nt: TGTGCCAGCAGTGTCAAGGGTTTCGGGCACGAGCAGTACTTC

abundance: .
j_gene: TRBJ1-2
len: 12
v_gene: TRBV6-1
d_gene: .
CDR3aa: CASSEAFGDDTF
CDR3nt: TGTGCCAGCAGTGAAGCGTTTGGAGACGACACCTTC

abundance: once
j_gene: TRBJ2-2
len: 13
v_gene: TRBV9
d_gene: TRBD1
CDR3aa: CASSVSGGGELFF
CDR3nt: TGTGCCAGCAGCGTCTCAGGGGGCGGGGAGCTGTTTTTT

abundance: .
j_gene: TRBJ1-4
len: 15
v_gene: TRBV19
d_gene: TRBD1
CDR3aa: CASTMGTGLNEKLFF
CDR3nt: TGTGCCAGCACGATGGGGACAGGCCTAAATGAAAAACTGTTTTTT

abundance: .
j_gene: TRBJ1-4
len: 15
v_gene: TRBV2
d_gene: .
CDR3aa: CASSEGPGVGEKLFF
CDR3nt: TGTGCCAGCAGTGAAGGCCCCGGGGTGGGAGAAAAACTGTTTTTT

abundance: .
j_gene: TRBJ2-5
len: 13
v_gene: TRBV7-6
d_gene: .
CDR3aa: CASATGFRETQYF
CDR3nt: TGTGCCAGCGCTACTGGCTTTAGGGAGACCCAGTACTTC

abundance: .
j_gene: TRBJ1-1
len: 17
v_gene: TRBV7-9
d_gene: .
CDR3aa: CASSFPPAVVGNTEAFF
CDR3nt: TGTGCCAGCAGCTTCCCCCCGGCAGTAGTCGGGAACACTGAAGCTTTCTTT

abundance: once
j_gene: TRBJ2-1
len: 18
v_gene: TRBV7-9
d_gene: TRBD2
CDR3aa: CASSPSTLAGESYNEQFF
CDR3nt: TGTGCCAGCAGCCCATCTACCCTAGCGGGTGAATCCTACAATGAGCAGTTCTTC

abundance: once
j_gene: TRBJ2-7
len: 17
v_gene: TRBV28
d_gene: TRBD1
CDR3aa: CASSTPPTGTETYEQYF
CDR3nt: TGTGCCAGCAGTACGCCCCCGACAGGGACGGAGACCTACGAGCAGTACTTC

abundance: .
j_gene: TRBJ2-5
len: 16
v_gene: TRBV4-1
d_gene: .
CDR3aa: CASSQGRRGVGETQYF
CDR3nt: TGCGCCAGCAGCCAAGGACGGCGCGGCGTGGGGGAGACCCAGTACTTC

abundance: .
j_gene: TRBJ1-2
len: 15
v_gene: TRBV5-6
d_gene: TRBD1
CDR3aa: CASSSTTGGNNGYTF
CDR3nt: TGTGCCAGCAGCTCGACGACAGGGGGAAACAATGGCTACACCTTC

abundance: .
j_gene: TRBJ2-5
len: 17
v_gene: TRBV4-2
d_gene: .
CDR3aa: CASSLPRRDRGGETQYF
CDR3nt: TGTGCCAGCAGCCTTCCTAGGCGAGACAGGGGAGGGGAGACCCAGTACTTC

abundance: .
j_gene: TRBJ2-2
len: 18
v_gene: TRBV9
d_gene: TRBD2
CDR3aa: CASSVATSGNTNTGELFF
CDR3nt: TGTGCCAGCAGCGTAGCGACTAGCGGTAATACGAACACCGGGGAGCTGTTTTTT